Listed below are T cell receptor beta chains from one sample, sequenced in a study of sequential checkpoint blockade in melanoma. Sequencing used immunoSEQ multiplex PCR; TCRdb keeps in-frame clones, though not all of them. The sample shows around 6,000 clones, about 25% of them seen only once. Source: tumor tissue (inferred from file names), taken from a patient given nivolumab and ipilimumab in sequence. The receptor source for this set is a human donor with melanoma. Each CDR3 is given with its conserved first and last residue. D genes are given only for firm matches. Size is omitted from some rows. Given values are once, few, many or a class for expanded clones.

v_call	clone_size	j_call	d_call	cdr3_nt	cdr3_aa
TRBV25-1	NA	TRBJ2-7	NA	TGTGCCAGCAGTGGGACCCGACACCGTAGAAATTACGAGCAGTACTTC	CASSGTRHRRNYEQYF
TRBV12-5	NA	TRBJ2-2	TRBD1	TGTGCCAGCGACCTGACCGGGACAGGGTTCACCGGGGAGCTGTTTTTT	CASDLTGTGFTGELFF
TRBV29-1	NA	TRBJ2-7	TRBD1	TGCAGCGTTGAAGGGACAGGGTTCAGCTCCTACGAGCAGTACTTC	CSVEGTGFSSYEQYF
TRBV11-3	NA	TRBJ1-1	TRBD1	TGTGCCAGCAGCTTTGGGGGACAGAGGAACACTGAAGCTTTCTTT	CASSFGGQRNTEAFF
TRBV6-8	few	TRBJ2-2	NA	TGTGCCAGCATTCACCATACCGGGGAGCTGTTTTTT	CASIHHTGELFF
TRBV29-1	NA	TRBJ2-7	TRBD1	TGCAGCGTTGTCTTTTCAAGGGGGCTCACATCCTACGAGCAGTACTTC	CSVVFSRGLTSYEQYF
TRBV28	few	TRBJ2-6	NA	TGTGCCAGCAGTCCCACGGGACCGATCCTTAGCTCTGGGGCCAACGTCCTGACTTTC	CASSPTGPILSSGANVLTF
TRBV9	NA	TRBJ1-5	TRBD1	TGTGCCAGCAGCGTAGGACAGGGTGGGCATCAGCCCCAGCATTTT	CASSVGQGGHQPQHF
TRBV6-7	NA	TRBJ1-1	NA	TGTGCCAGCAGAGGGAACACTGAAGCTTTCTTT	CASRGNTEAFF
TRBV11-3	NA	TRBJ2-1	NA	TGTGCCAGCAGCCCGGAAAGCTCCTACAATGAGCAGTTCTTC	CASSPESSYNEQFF
TRBV18	NA	TRBJ2-7	TRBD2	TGTGCCAGCTCACCAGGGACTAGCGGGAGTAGAGTCTACGAGCAGTACTTC	CASSPGTSGSRVYEQYF
TRBV28	few	TRBJ1-1	NA	TGTGCCAGCAGGGAGCGGGGGTCGATGAACACTGAAGCTTTCTTT	CASRERGSMNTEAFF
TRBV9	NA	TRBJ1-1	NA	TGTGCCAGCAGCGAGACAGGCCACGAAGCTTTCTTT	CASSETGHEAFF
TRBV6-8	NA	TRBJ2-1	NA	TGTGCCAGCAGACGAGAGGGCCCTGCCCTCTACAATGAGCAGTTCTTC	CASRREGPALYNEQFF
TRBV29-1	medium-sized	TRBJ2-2	TRBD2	TGCAGCGTACCGGGACTAGGGGTCGGGGAGCTGTTTTTT	CSVPGLGVGELFF
TRBV15	NA	TRBJ2-7	TRBD2	TGTGCCACCAGCAGAGATTGGGGGGGGTACGAGCAGTACTTC	CATSRDWGGYEQYF
TRBV30	NA	TRBJ1-3	NA	TGTGCCTGGAGCCCAACAGGGTCCTCTGGAAACACCATATATTTT	CAWSPTGSSGNTIYF
TRBV11-3	few	TRBJ2-2	NA	TGTGCCAGCAGCCGAGAGCGGAGTTGGGGGGCCGGGGAGCTGTTTTTT	CASSRERSWGAGELFF
TRBV28	NA	TRBJ2-1	TRBD2	TGTGCCAGCAGTCCGTGGACTAGCGGGAGGGCTGGGGACAATGAGCAGTTCTTC	CASSPWTSGRAGDNEQFF
TRBV6-8	NA	TRBJ2-2	TRBD1	TGTGCCATCAGACCAGGGGGTGCCACCGGGGAGCTGTTTTTT	CAIRPGGATGELFF
TRBV6-8	NA	TRBJ2-7	NA	TGTGCCAGCAGCCCCCGGGATGGAGGGGCTTTGGGGGAGCAGTACTTC	CASSPRDGGALGEQYF
TRBV12-5	NA	TRBJ2-1	TRBD2	TGTGCCAGCGGGGGACGGGGTAATGAGCAGTTCTTC	CASGGRGNEQFF
TRBV9	few	TRBJ2-1	NA	TGTGCCAGCAGCCCTCTGGGACAACCGAGGGAGTCCTACAATGAGCAGTTCTTC	CASSPLGQPRESYNEQFF
TRBV23-1	few	TRBJ2-7	NA	TGCGCCAGCAGCCAAGCGTCGAGCTCCTACGAGCAGTACTTC	CASSQASSSYEQYF
TRBV28	NA	TRBJ2-1	NA	TGTGCCAGCAGTTCTTCATTAGCGGAGGAGCAGTTCTTC	CASSSSLAEEQFF
TRBV30	NA	TRBJ2-7	NA	TGTGCCTGGTCGGGGGATAGCTCCTACGAGCAGTACTTC	CAWSGDSSYEQYF
TRBV6-8	few	TRBJ2-7	NA	TGTGCCAGCAGTTATAGAGCGGGTGCTCACTCCTACGAGCAGTACTTC	CASSYRAGAHSYEQYF
TRBV29-1	once	TRBJ2-3	NA	TGCAGCGTTGAAGGCCAGGGTTACACAGATACGCAGTATTTT	CSVEGQGYTDTQYF
TRBV23-1	NA	TRBJ1-1	NA	TGCGCCAGCAGCTTGGGTGTGAACACTGAAGCTTTCTTT	CASSLGVNTEAFF
TRBV9	NA	TRBJ2-4	NA	TGTGCCAGCAGCGTAGGCAAGTCGTCCAAAAACATTCAGTACTTC	CASSVGKSSKNIQYF
TRBV28	NA	TRBJ1-5	NA	TGTGCCAGCACCGGGACGTTCAATCAGCCCCAGCATTTT	CASTGTFNQPQHF
TRBV6-8	NA	TRBJ2-7	TRBD1	TGTGCCATCAGTGTGGCCGGGACAGTTGAGCAGTACTTC	CAISVAGTVEQYF
TRBV28	NA	TRBJ2-2	NA	TGTGCCAGCAGTTTAGCCAACGTCCCCGGGGAGCTGTTTTTT	CASSLANVPGELFF
TRBV9	NA	TRBJ2-5	NA	TGTGCCAGCAGCGTAGATCCGGGGGAGCGGGAGACCCAGTACTTC	CASSVDPGERETQYF
TRBV28	NA	TRBJ1-3	NA	TGTGCCAGCAGTTTTGCTCAGGTATCCGGAAACACCATATATTTT	CASSFAQVSGNTIYF
TRBV28	NA	TRBJ2-2	TRBD2	TGTGCCAGCAGTTTATTAAGGGCTAGCGGGAGTCGAGGCACCGGGGAGCTGTTTTTT	CASSLLRASGSRGTGELFF
TRBV19	NA	TRBJ2-5	NA	TGTGCCAGCGGTGCAGGGGACCGGCCCAAAGAGACCCAGTACTTC	CASGAGDRPKETQYF
TRBV15	NA	TRBJ2-7	NA	TGTGCCACCAGCAGAGATCCCCTGACTGCGTCGGTGGGCGAGCAGTACTTC	CATSRDPLTASVGEQYF
TRBV30	NA	TRBJ1-5	NA	TGTGCCTGGAGTGTACAAGGTGATCAGCCCCAGCATTTT	CAWSVQGDQPQHF
TRBV6-8	medium-sized	TRBJ2-2	NA	TGTGCCAGCAGTTACTCCCTGACAGGTTCCGGGGAGCTGTTTTTT	CASSYSLTGSGELFF
TRBV15	NA	TRBJ2-1	NA	TGTGCCACCAGCAGAGATCTTAGTTCCGGCAATGAGCAGTTCTTC	CATSRDLSSGNEQFF
TRBV30	NA	TRBJ2-3	TRBD2	TGTGCCTGGAGTGTTCTAGCGGGGGGGACAGATACGCAGTATTTT	CAWSVLAGGTDTQYF
TRBV19	NA	TRBJ2-6	TRBD1	TGTGCCAGTAGTATTATTTCCGGGACAGGGGGCTCTGGGGCCAACGTCCTGACTTTC	CASSIISGTGGSGANVLTF
TRBV19	NA	TRBJ2-7	TRBD2	TGTGCCAGTAGTATGGCGGGAGGAACCTACGAGCAGTACTTC	CASSMAGGTYEQYF
TRBV18	few	TRBJ1-4	NA	TGTGCCAGCTCACCAGAGATGCGGGGAAAACTGTTTTTT	CASSPEMRGKLFF